The TCR beta chain under discussion was sequenced for a study of cytomegalovirus exposure and HLA in healthy donors. Comment on this clone: No antigen is known for it.

The study's findings and limits: In an earlier analysis, about 87% or about 30%: the productive usage of most TCR beta V segments. Reportedly, cytomegalovirus status was diagnosed with high sensitivity and specificity.

The PCR contained 60 Vbeta and 13 Jbeta primers. In the authors' workflow: In a later analysis, 80 million to 100 million unique TCR beta chains included roughly 11 million shared by two or more donors. Profiling relied on immunoSEQ multiplex PCR, and the TCRdb table lists in-frame clones only, not all of them. The V and J calls and the clone size are those of that table, but D and trimming were determined from the DNA. This table holds some 150,000 clones, 77% found once. V dropped 6 bases and J dropped 0 bases, with 14 bases sitting between them. Germline CDR1 and CDR2: LNHDA and SQIVND (reference sequence). CDR3 length: 15 amino acids.

The J gene is TRBJ1-1, the V gene TRBV19; no reliable D call. What was sequenced was PBMCs. This receptor was taken from a woman aged 40 to 49 in good health and CMV-seronegative. CDR3 nucleotides: TGTGCCAGTAGCAAGATTGAGTTGATGAACACTGAAGCTTTCTTT. Encoded protein: CASSKIELMNTEAFF.